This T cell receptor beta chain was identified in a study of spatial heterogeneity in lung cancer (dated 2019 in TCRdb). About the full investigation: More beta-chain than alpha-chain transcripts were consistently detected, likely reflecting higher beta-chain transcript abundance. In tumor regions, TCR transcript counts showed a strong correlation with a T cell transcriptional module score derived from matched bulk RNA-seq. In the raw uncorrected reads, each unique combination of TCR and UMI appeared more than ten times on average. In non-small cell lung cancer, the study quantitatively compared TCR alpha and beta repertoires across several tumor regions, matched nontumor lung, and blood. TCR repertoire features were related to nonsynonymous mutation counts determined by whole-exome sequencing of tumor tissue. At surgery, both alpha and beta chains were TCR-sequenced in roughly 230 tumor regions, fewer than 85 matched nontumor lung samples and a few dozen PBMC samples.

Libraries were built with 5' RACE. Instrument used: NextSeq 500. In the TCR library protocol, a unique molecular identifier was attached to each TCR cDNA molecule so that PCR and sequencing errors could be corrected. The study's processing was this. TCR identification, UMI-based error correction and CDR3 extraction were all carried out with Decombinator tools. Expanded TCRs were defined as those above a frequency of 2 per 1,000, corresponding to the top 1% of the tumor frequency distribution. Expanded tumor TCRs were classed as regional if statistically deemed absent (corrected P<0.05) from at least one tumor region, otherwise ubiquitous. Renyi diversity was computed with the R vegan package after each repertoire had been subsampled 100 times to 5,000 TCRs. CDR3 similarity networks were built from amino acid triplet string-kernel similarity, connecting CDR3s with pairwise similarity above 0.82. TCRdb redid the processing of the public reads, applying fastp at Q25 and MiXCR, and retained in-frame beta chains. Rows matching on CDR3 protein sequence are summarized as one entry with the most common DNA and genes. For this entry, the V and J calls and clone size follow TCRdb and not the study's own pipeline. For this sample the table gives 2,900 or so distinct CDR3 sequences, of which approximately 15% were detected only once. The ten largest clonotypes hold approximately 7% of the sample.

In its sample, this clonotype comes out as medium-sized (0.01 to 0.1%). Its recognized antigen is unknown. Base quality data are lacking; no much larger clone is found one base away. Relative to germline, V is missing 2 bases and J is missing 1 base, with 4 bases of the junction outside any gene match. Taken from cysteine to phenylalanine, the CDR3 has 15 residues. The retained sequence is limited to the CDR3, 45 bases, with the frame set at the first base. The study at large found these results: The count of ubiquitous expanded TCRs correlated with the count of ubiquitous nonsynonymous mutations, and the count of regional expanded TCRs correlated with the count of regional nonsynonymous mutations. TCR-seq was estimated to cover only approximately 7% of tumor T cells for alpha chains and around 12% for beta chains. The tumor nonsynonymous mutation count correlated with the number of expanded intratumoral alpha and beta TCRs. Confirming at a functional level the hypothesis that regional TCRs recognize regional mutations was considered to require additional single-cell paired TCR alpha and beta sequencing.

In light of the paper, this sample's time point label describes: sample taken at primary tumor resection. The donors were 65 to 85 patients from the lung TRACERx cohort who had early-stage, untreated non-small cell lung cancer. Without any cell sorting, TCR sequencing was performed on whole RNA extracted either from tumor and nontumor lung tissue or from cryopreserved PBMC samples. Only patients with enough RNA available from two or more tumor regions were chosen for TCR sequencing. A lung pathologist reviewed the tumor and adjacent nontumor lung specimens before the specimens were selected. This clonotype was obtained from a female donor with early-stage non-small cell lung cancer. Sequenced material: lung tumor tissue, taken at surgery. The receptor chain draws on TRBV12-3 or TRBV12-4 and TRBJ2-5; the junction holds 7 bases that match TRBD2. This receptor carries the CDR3 CASSLMAGVQETQYF. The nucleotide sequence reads TGTGCCAGCAGTTTAATGGCGGGGGTCCAAGAGACCCAGTACTTC.